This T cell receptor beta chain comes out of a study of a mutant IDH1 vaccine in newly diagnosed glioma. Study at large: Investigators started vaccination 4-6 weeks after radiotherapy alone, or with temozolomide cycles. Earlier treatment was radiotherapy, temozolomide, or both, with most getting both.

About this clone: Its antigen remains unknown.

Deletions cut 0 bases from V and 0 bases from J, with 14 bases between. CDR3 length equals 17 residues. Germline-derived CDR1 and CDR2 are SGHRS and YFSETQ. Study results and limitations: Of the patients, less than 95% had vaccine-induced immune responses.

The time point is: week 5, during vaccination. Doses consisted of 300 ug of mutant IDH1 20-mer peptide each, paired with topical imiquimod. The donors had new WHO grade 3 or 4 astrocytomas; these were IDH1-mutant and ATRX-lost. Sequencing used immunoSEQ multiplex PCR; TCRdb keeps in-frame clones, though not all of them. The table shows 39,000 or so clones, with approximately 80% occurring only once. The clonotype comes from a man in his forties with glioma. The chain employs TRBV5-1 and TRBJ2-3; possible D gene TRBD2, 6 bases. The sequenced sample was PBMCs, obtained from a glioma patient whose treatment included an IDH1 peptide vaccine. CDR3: CASSLGHRDSSTDTQYF. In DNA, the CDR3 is TGCGCCAGCAGCTTGGGGCACCGGGACTCCAGCACAGATACGCAGTATTTT.